This T cell receptor (beta chain) was obtained from a study of graft-versus-host responses after intestinal transplantation. On the study more broadly: Recipients were given multivisceral, liver-intestinal, or isolated intestinal transplants. The recipients all started with anti-thymocyte globulin induction and then took tacrolimus and steroids for 2 to 3 years.

TCRdb's copy holds only in-frame clones and misses some; the assay was immunoSEQ multiplex PCR. The data contain 96,000 or so clones, 92% of them singletons. Regarding this clone: Its target is unknown.

This CDR3 has 14 amino acids. The V gene end was trimmed by 8 bases and the J gene end by 2 bases; junction bases not matched to a gene: 6. CDR1 is MNHNS, CDR2 SASEGT, per germline. Sequences were derived from unstimulated CD4+ T cells sorted from spleen or lymph node cells, sampled before intestinal transplant. The TCR was taken from a human donor who received an intestinal transplant. The rearrangement joins TRBV6-1 to TRBJ1-5, with TRBD1 identical over 7 bases. CDR3 amino acids: CASRRGTGNQPQHF. The CDR3 DNA reads TGTGCCAGCCGGAGAGGGACAGGCAATCAGCCCCAGCATTTT.